These 7 T cell receptor beta chains were all obtained from the same sample, sequenced in a study of T cells in Graves' hyperthyroidism and ophthalmopathy. RNA transcripts were the template for amplifying TCR beta CDR3 regions. Initially, a first-round RT-PCR of the TCR CDR3 employed the HTBI primer set. TCRdb re-called the multiplex PCR reads through MiXCR, storing one row per CDR3 protein. Counted here are over 250,000 distinct CDR3 sequences, approximately 21% occurring once; the ten biggest clones make up around 62%. The sequenced material came from blood. Receptors were obtained from a man aged 25 to 40 with Graves' ophthalmopathy.

The rearrangement joins TRBV7-8 to TRBJ2-3; 8 nucleotides line up with TRBD2. CDR1 is SGHVS, CDR2 FQNEAQ, per germline. V shed 1 base, J shed 9 bases, and the junction held 6 bases outside the gene matches. This CDR3 contains 14 residues. CDR3 region: CASSLGPGGWTQYF. CDR3 sequence (DNA): TGTGCCAGCAGCTTAGGTCCGGGGGGGTGGACGCAGTATTTT.

This clonotype was seen a handful of times. This sequence joins TRBV7-9 and TRBJ2-1; maybe TRBD2 (8 bases). V was cut by 6 bases and J by 7 bases, with 22 bases left in between. The germline V gene encodes CDR1 SEHNR and CDR2 FQNEAQ (reference sequence). This CDR3 contains 16 residues. The CDR3 sequence: CASSFPGGGGLNEQFF. DNA of the CDR3: TGTGCCAGCAGTTTCCCGGGAGGGGGCGGATTAAATGAGCAGTTCTTC.

The V gene is TRBV2, the J gene TRBJ1-5; D is undetermined. CDR1 SNHLY and CDR2 FYNNEI come from the germline V gene. Trimming took off 2 bases at V and 1 base at J, with 9 bases between the two ends. CDR3 length equals 15 residues. CDR3 protein: CASSEMEFSNQPQHF. For the CDR3, the DNA is TGTGCCAGCAGTGAAATGGAATTCAGCAATCAGCCCCAGCATTTT.

The genes are TRBV11-2 and TRBJ2-7; D is unresolved. Trimming stripped 0 bases from V and 5 bases from J, with 8 bases between. Germline V gene sequence: CDR1 SGHAT, CDR2 FQNNGV. The CDR3 is 13 residues long. In nucleotides, the CDR3 is TGTGCCAGCAGCTTAGATTCAAACCACGAGCAGTACTTC. Translation gives CASSLDSNHEQYF.

This clonotype was observed a few times. This rearrangement joins TRBV7-9 to TRBJ1-2; D unclear. This CDR3 region has 12 residues. Germline-derived CDR1 and CDR2 are SEHNR and FQNEAQ (reference sequence). V was cut by 2 bases and J by 6 bases, with 7 bases left in between. CDR3 nucleotide sequence: TGTGCCAGCAGCTTATTGCTGGATGGCTACACCTTC. The encoded protein is CASSLLLDGYTF.

The chain carries TRBV9 and TRBJ2-2, with D uncertain. The CDR3 covers 11 residues. Germline CDR1 is SGDLS and CDR2 is YYNGEE. Trimming pared 3 bases from V and 5 bases from J, leaving 2 bases between. CDR3 amino acids: CASSATGELFF. The CDR3 DNA is TGTGCCAGCAGCGCAACCGGGGAGCTGTTTTTT.

This clonotype was seen ten or more times. The chain couples TRBV7-8 to TRBJ1-3; 8 bases map to TRBD1. CDR3 size: 15 residues. Germline trimming cut 5 bases from V and 4 bases from J; bases unmatched to any gene: 7. Per the germline V gene, CDR1 is SGHVS and CDR2 is FQNEAQ. Here the CDR3 reads CASSPRGLRGNTIYF. The CDR3 nucleotides read TGTGCCAGCAGCCCCAGGGGGCTAAGGGGAAACACCATATATTTT. Looking up the rest from reference TRBV7-8 and TRBJ1-3 gives the full variable domain: GAGVSQSPRYKVAKRGQDVALRCDPISGHVSLFWYQQALGQGPEFLTYFQNEAQLDKSGLPSDRFFAERPEGSVSTLKIQRTQQEDSAVYLCASSPRGLRGNTIYFGEGSWLTVV.